A selection of T cell receptor beta chains follows, all from one sample in a study of blood T cells in healthy people across ages. TCRdb recomputed calls from the 5' RACE reads with MiXCR, one row per CDR3 protein. In the table there are roughly 700,000 distinct CDR3 sequences, 32% of which are singletons. Sequenced: blood. The receptors were sampled from a woman of 80 years or more in good health. Each CDR3 is given with its conserved first and last residue. D genes are given only for firm matches. Rows may omit the clone size; those that give it use once, few, many or a size class.

>.|TRBJ2-7|13|TRBV7-2|many
TGTGCCAGCAGCTTGGGGGCCCGCTACGAGCAGTACTTC
CASSLGARYEQYF
>.|TRBJ2-1|14|TRBV6-1|many
TGTGCCAGCAGGAGGGGGGGGCCGAACAATGAGCAGTTCTTC
CASRRGGPNNEQFF
>.|TRBJ1-2|15|TRBV6-5|.
TGTGCCAGCAGTGACTCGGATTTAGGGGGTGGAGGCTACACCTTC
CASSDSDLGGGGYTF
>.|TRBJ2-7|15|TRBV9|many
TGTGCCAGCAGCGTCGGTACAGGTTCGGTCTCCGAGCAGTACTTC
CASSVGTGSVSEQYF
>.|TRBJ2-5|13|TRBV7-2|.
TGTGCCAGCAGCTTAGTCGTTTCGGAGACCCAGTACTTC
CASSLVVSETQYF
>.|TRBJ2-5|13|TRBV12-3/TRBV12-4|.
TGTGCCAGCAGTTTAAAGGTCAAAGAGACCCAGTACTTC
CASSLKVKETQYF
>TRBD2|TRBJ2-1|15|TRBV5-1|many
TGCGCCAGCAGCATGACTAGCGGGGGATTCGATGAGCAGTTCTTC
CASSMTSGGFDEQFF
>TRBD1|TRBJ1-6|13|TRBV20-1|few
TGCAGCATTCGGGGAGGGACAGATTCACCCCTCCACTTT
CSIRGGTDSPLHF
>.|TRBJ2-7|14|TRBV2|many
TGTGCCAGCAGTGAAACACGGAGCTCCTACGAGCAGTACTTC
CASSETRSSYEQYF
>TRBD2|TRBJ2-5|16|TRBV4-2|many
TGTGCCAGCAGCCAAGTTCAAGCGGGGCGGCAAGAGACCCAGTACTTC
CASSQVQAGRQETQYF
>.|TRBJ1-6|12|TRBV6-1|.
TGTGCCAGCAGTGACGGGGGGTCACCCCTCCACTTT
CASSDGGSPLHF
>TRBD1|TRBJ2-2|16|TRBV5-6|.
TGTGCCAGCAGCTTCCCACAGGGGACGAACACCGGGGAGCTGTTTTTT
CASSFPQGTNTGELFF
>.|TRBJ2-2|16|TRBV7-2|.
TGTGCCAGCAGCTTACATAGGTCGGGGACCACCGGGGAGCGGTTTTTT
CASSLHRSGTTGERFF
>.|TRBJ1-2|16|TRBV4-2|.
TGTGCCAGCAGCCAAGATTCATCGGCAGGGAGATATGGCTACACCTTC
CASSQDSSAGRYGYTF
>TRBD1|TRBJ1-2|14|TRBV15|many
TGTGCCACCAGCAGAGGCGGGACAGGGCAAGGCTACACCTTC
CATSRGGTGQGYTF
>TRBD2|TRBJ2-3|17|TRBV9|.
TGTGCCAGCAGCACCTGGACCAGCGGGGGGGCTGCAGATACGCAGTATTTT
CASSTWTSGGAADTQYF
>.|TRBJ2-5|14|TRBV10-3|.
TGTGCCATCAGTGAGTCTTTGCGTGAAGAGACCCAGTACTTC
CAISESLREETQYF
>.|TRBJ2-5|14|TRBV6-1|.
TGTGCCAGCAGTGAAGCATTTGGTCAAGGGACCCAGTACTTC
CASSEAFGQGTQYF
>.|TRBJ1-5|12|TRBV11-2|.
TGTGCCAGCAGCTTCGAAAATCAGCCCCAGCATTTT
CASSFENQPQHF
>.|TRBJ1-1|15|TRBV7-8|.
TGTGCCAGCAGCTTGGGGGTGGCGATGAACACTGAAGCTTTCTTT
CASSLGVAMNTEAFF
>.|TRBJ2-7|12|TRBV6-6|many
TGTGCCAGCAGTTACAGGGACTACGAGCAGTACTTC
CASSYRDYEQYF
>TRBD1|TRBJ2-5|15|TRBV12-3/TRBV12-4|many
TGTGCCAGCAGTTTAATGACAGGGCCTGGAGAGACCCAGTACTTC
CASSLMTGPGETQYF
>TRBD1|TRBJ2-5|17|TRBV6-2/TRBV6-3|many
TGTGCCAGCAGTTGGGTTCTTATGACAGGGGCTGAAGAGACCCAGTACTTC
CASSWVLMTGAEETQYF
>.|TRBJ2-3|13|TRBV10-3|.
TGTGCCATCAGTGAGTCCGGTGCCGATACGCAGTATTTT
CAISESGADTQYF
>TRBD2|TRBJ2-3|17|TRBV28|.
TGTGCCAGCACCTCAACACTAAAGCGGGGCCTGGGAGATACGCAGTATTTT
CASTSTLKRGLGDTQYF
>.|TRBJ2-3|14|TRBV20-1|.
TGCAGTGCTAGCGGGGGGTCCAGGGGAGATACGCAGTATTTT
CSASGGSRGDTQYF
>.|TRBJ2-7|14|TRBV20-1|.
TGCAGTGCTAGAGAGGGGGAACCTCCCTACGAGCAGTACTTC
CSAREGEPPYEQYF
>.|TRBJ2-5|13|TRBV30|few
TGTGCCTGGAGTTCCCTGTTGGGAGAGACCCAGTACTTC
CAWSSLLGETQYF
>.|TRBJ1-2|13|TRBV13|once
TGTGCCAGCAGCTTAGCTACAGAGTATGGCTACACCTTC
CASSLATEYGYTF
>.|TRBJ2-2|17|TRBV5-1|.
TGCGCCAGCAGTTTGCAAGCCAAGGCGGGGAACCCCGGGGAGCTGTTTTTT
CASSLQAKAGNPGELFF
>TRBD2|TRBJ2-1|19|TRBV29-1|many
TGCAGCGCAATTTCACGCCAGGATGGACGGGGGGGGTCCCGCAGTGAGCAGTTCTTC
CSAISRQDGRGGSRSEQFF
>TRBD2|TRBJ2-3|17|TRBV7-8|many
TGTGCCAGCAGCTTAGTGTCTAGCGGGGGTAGCACAGATACGCAGTATTTT
CASSLVSSGGSTDTQYF
>.|TRBJ1-2|15|TRBV12-3/TRBV12-4|many
TGTGCCAGCAGTTTTGCAGGGAGGAGTGACTATGGCTACACCTTC
CASSFAGRSDYGYTF
>.|TRBJ1-2|11|TRBV3-1|many
TGTGCCAGCAGCCAACTGGACGGCTACACCTTC
CASSQLDGYTF
>.|TRBJ1-1|15|TRBV7-9|many
TGTGCCAGCAGCCCACGGGACTTATCGAACACTGAAGCTTTCTTT
CASSPRDLSNTEAFF
>.|TRBJ2-4|13|TRBV30|.
TGTGCCTGGAGTGTAGAACGCCACGGCATTCAGTACTTC
CAWSVERHGIQYF
>.|TRBJ2-1|14|TRBV12-3/TRBV12-4|.
TGTACCAGCAGTTTCCCGGGCCATATTAATGAGCAGTTCTTC
CTSSFPGHINEQFF
>.|TRBJ1-2|13|TRBV7-2|many
TGTGCCAGCAGCCCCGGGTCGGACTATGGCTACACCTTC
CASSPGSDYGYTF
>TRBD1|TRBJ1-2|15|TRBV27|many
TGTGCCAGCAGTCCCCCGGGACAGGGGATCTATGGCTACACCTTC
CASSPPGQGIYGYTF
>TRBD2|TRBJ2-1|15|TRBV5-1|.
TGCGCCAGCAGCGGGGGTAGCGGGGGGGCCCATGAGCAGTTCTTC
CASSGGSGGAHEQFF
>.|TRBJ2-7|14|TRBV4-3|.
TGCGCCAGCAGCCAAGATCAGGTTGGGCTCGAGCAGTACTTC
CASSQDQVGLEQYF
>.|TRBJ2-6|17|TRBV4-2|many
TGTGCCAGCAGCCAAGTCAGCGATGCCGCTAGGGCCAACGTCCTGACTTTC
CASSQVSDAARANVLTF
>.|TRBJ1-6|15|TRBV12-3/TRBV12-4|.
TGTGCCAGCAGTTTAGGATCCCCAGCTTCTTCACCCCTCCACTTT
CASSLGSPASSPLHF
>.|TRBJ2-5|13|TRBV9|many
TGTGCCAGCAGCGTTACCGGGCGGGAGACCCAGTACTTC
CASSVTGRETQYF
>.|TRBJ2-3|18|TRBV24-1|.
TGTGCCACCAGTGACCTGAGACAGCCCTGGGGATGCACAGATACGCAGTATTTT
CATSDLRQPWGCTDTQYF
>TRBD1|TRBJ1-2|15|TRBV7-9|many
TGTGCCAGCAGCTTAGCGAACCAGGGGGCTGGTGGCTACACCTTC
CASSLANQGAGGYTF
>.|TRBJ2-4|13|TRBV18|many
TGTGCCAGCTCACCGACAGCCAAAAACATTCAGTACTTC
CASSPTAKNIQYF
>.|TRBJ2-5|13|TRBV20-1|.
TGCAGTGCTAGGGGACCGATCCAAGAGACCCAGTACTTC
CSARGPIQETQYF
>TRBD1|TRBJ2-7|15|TRBV7-9|many
TGTGCCAGCAGCTCGTTGGGGCAGGGGGCGCGCGAGCAGTACTTC
CASSSLGQGAREQYF
>.|TRBJ2-2|14|TRBV9|.
TGTGCCAGCAGCGTTGGGTGGGATGACGGGGAGCTGTTTTTT
CASSVGWDDGELFF
>.|TRBJ2-5|14|TRBV6-2/TRBV6-3|many
TGTGCCAGCGGAATGGAGGGGAGGCGAGAGACCCAGTACTTC
CASGMEGRRETQYF